Listed here are 21 T cell receptor beta chains from one sample, sequenced in a study of blood T cells in healthy people across ages. A second roughly 7 to 11 cycle PCR used barcoded and J-beta primers. TCRdb redid the calling of the 5' RACE reads with MiXCR, one entry per CDR3 protein. The sample carries 1.4 million or so distinct CDR3 sequences, roughly 43% recorded once. What was sequenced was blood. These receptors were obtained from a woman aged 18-29 years in good health.

The chain combines TRBV4-1 with TRBJ1-3; no definite D call. The CDR3 spans 16 residues. Trimming cost V 4 bases and J 2 bases, with 15 bases left between them. The V gene's germline CDR1 is MGHRA and CDR2 YSYEKL. CDR3 sequence: CASSLSSAPAGNTIYF. For the CDR3, the DNA is TGCGCCAGCAGCCTGAGTTCCGCGCCTGCTGGAAACACCATATATTTT.

This clonotype was recorded a few times. The V gene is TRBV27, the J gene TRBJ2-1, with D possibly being TRBD2 (5 bases). This CDR3 is built from 16 residues. The ends were cut back, 9 bases at V and 5 bases at J, with 23 bases in the middle. Germline CDR1 MNHEY, CDR2 SMNVEV (reference sequence). The CDR3 region has the DNA TGTGCCAGTAAATCCGCCGGTACCATGAGGGACAATGAGCAGTTCTTC. The encoded protein is CASKSAGTMRDNEQFF.

The gene calls are TRBV2 and TRBJ1-6, with D maybe TRBD1 (5 bases). The germline V and J ends were trimmed by 2 bases and 14 bases, with 13 bases remaining between them. Germline V gene sequence: CDR1 SNHLY, CDR2 FYNNEI. This CDR3 contains 13 residues. CDR3 coding DNA: TGTGCCAGCAGTGAACTACAGCGGGACTCCCTCCACTTT. This sequence encodes CASSELQRDSLHF.

The CDR3 sequence: CASSQDAFGQGVGQPQHF. The CDR3 nucleotides are TGCGCCAGCAGCCAAGATGCGTTCGGGCAGGGGGTAGGGCAGCCCCAGCATTTT. This sequence joins TRBV4-1 and TRBJ1-5, with 7 positions matching TRBD1. The CDR3 has 18 amino acids. Germline V gives CDR1 MGHRA, CDR2 YSYEKL. V was pared by 0 bases and J by 7 bases, with 15 bases of the junction left unmatched.

This chain uses TRBV4-1 with TRBJ1-1, with a possible D match to TRBD1 (6 bases). The CDR3 consists of 15 residues. Trimming took off 0 bases at V and 7 bases at J, with 15 bases between the two ends. Germline CDR1 reads MGHRA; CDR2 reads YSYEKL. CDR3 sequence reads: CASSQEGSGQREAFF. DNA for the CDR3: TGCGCCAGCAGCCAAGAAGGCTCGGGACAACGTGAAGCTTTCTTT.

This clonotype was picked up a small number of times. The gene calls are TRBV6-5 and TRBJ2-7, with no clear D. The closer fit of TRBJ2-5 to the DNA end suggests the J call may be wrong. Germline CDR1 MNHEY, CDR2 SVGAGI. The CDR3 consists of 14 residues. CDR3 in amino acids: CASSRRRRLETQYF. CDR3 bases: TGTGCCAGCAGTCGACGGAGACGGTTGGAGACCCAGTACTTC.

The chain employs TRBV7-9 and TRBJ1-3, with D hard to call. V was pared by 5 bases and J by 2 bases, with 19 bases between. Germline V gives CDR1 SEHNR, CDR2 FQNEAQ (reference sequence). CDR3 length: 17 amino acids. CDR3 coding DNA: TGTGCCAGCAGCCGACGTCTTGCGGGGATGACTGGAAACACCATATATTTT. Its protein product is CASSRRLAGMTGNTIYF.

The V and J genes are TRBV5-1 and TRBJ2-3; D could derive from TRBD1 or TRBD2 (5 bases each). Germline V gene sequence: CDR1 SGHRS, CDR2 YFSETQ. The ends were cut back, 0 bases at V and 3 bases at J, with 11 bases in the middle. This CDR3 comprises 15 residues. The CDR3 nucleotides read TGCGCCAGCAGCTTGGATGTGGGGGAGACAGATACGCAGTATTTT. It yields the protein CASSLDVGETDTQYF.

This clonotype came up a few times. The chain joins TRBV18 to TRBJ2-1, with TRBD2 matching over 13 bases. The germline gives CDR1 KGHSH, CDR2 LQKENI. V lost 3 bases to trimming and J lost 10 bases; unmatched junction nucleotides: 12. The CDR3 totals 17 residues. The CDR3 DNA reads as TGTGCCAGCTCACCGGATAACGGACTAGCGGGAGTAGGGGAGCAGTTCTTC. Its protein is CASSPDNGLAGVGEQFF.

This clonotype showed up just a few times. V and J are TRBV10-3 and TRBJ1-1; tentative D call: TRBD1 (5 bases). The V end lost 0 bases, the J end lost 1 base, and 9 bases lay between the germline ends. The CDR3 is 15 amino acids. CDR1 and CDR2 (germline): ENHRY, SYGVKD. CDR3 bases: TGTGCCATCAGTGAGTCCCGGGGGGGGAACACTGAAGCTTTCTTT. Translating gives CAISESRGGNTEAFF.

This clonotype was counted only a few times. The chain links TRBV9 to TRBJ2-1; D may match TRBD1 or TRBD2 (6 bases each). Looked up from germline, CDR1 is SGDLS and CDR2 is YYNGEE. The CDR3 is 16 amino acids. The V gene lost 0 bases and the J gene lost 4 bases, with 14 bases spanning the gap. The CDR3 nucleotides read TGTGCCAGCAGCGTAGGATGGGGGGCGGGGTACAATGAGCAGTTCTTC. Protein product: CASSVGWGAGYNEQFF.

The chain is built from TRBV27 and TRBJ2-7; a possible D gene is TRBD1 (5 bases). Trimming left V 6 bases short and J 2 bases short, with 11 bases between. CDR1 and CDR2 (germline): MNHEY, SMNVEV (reference sequence). This CDR3 contains 13 residues. CDR3 in DNA: TGTGCCAGCAGCAATCAGGGTCCCTACGAGCAGTACTTC. Its protein product is CASSNQGPYEQYF.

The rearrangement links TRBV14 to TRBJ2-3; D might be TRBD2 (5 bases). Between the trimmed V and J ends, which lost 4 bases and 11 bases, there was a span of 16 bases. Germline V CDR1 and CDR2: SGHDN, FVKESK. CDR3 length: 13 residues. CDR3 nucleotides: TGTGCCAGCAGCCGGGGAGAAGGACTCCGGCAGTATTTT. It translates to CASSRGEGLRQYF.

As concerns this clonotype: As the CDR3 is not closed by the conserved phenylalanine or tryptophan, this likely results from a read error. J is TRBJ2-1 and V is TRBV6-1; D uncertain. Trimming left V 2 bases short and J 4 bases short, with 9 bases between. The germline V gene encodes CDR1 MNHNS and CDR2 SASEGT. This CDR3 comprises 14 residues. The chain's CDR3 is CASSEQYGYNEQFL. CDR3 nucleotides: TGTGCCAGCAGTGAACAGTATGGTTACAATGAGCAGTTCTTA.

The chain links TRBV7-2 to TRBJ1-2; D is uncertain. V was pared by 0 bases and J by 8 bases, with 7 bases between. This CDR3 spans 12 amino acids. Germline assignment: CDR1 SGHTA and CDR2 FQGNSA. CDR3 in amino acids: CASSLAMLGYTF. CDR3 sequence (DNA): TGTGCCAGCAGCTTAGCGATGTTAGGCTACACCTTC.

The chain recombines TRBV7-9 with TRBJ2-1; TRBD1 is a possible D gene (5 bases). The V and J ends lost 2 bases and 7 bases respectively, with 15 bases between them. Germline-derived CDR1 and CDR2 are SEHNR and FQNEAQ (reference sequence). This CDR3 contains 15 residues. The CDR3 nucleotides read TGTGCCAGCAGCTTATTCAACGGCAGGGTGAATGAGCAGTTCTTC. Translation gives CASSLFNGRVNEQFF.

This clonotype was seen repeatedly, ten times or more. The rearrangement joins TRBV20-1 to TRBJ2-1; perhaps TRBD1 as D (5 bases). With 6 bases removed from V and 0 bases from J, the gap between germline ends came to 15 bases. CDR3 length equals 15 residues. Looked up from germline, CDR1 is DFQATT and CDR2 is SNEGSKA (reference sequence). CDR3 coding DNA: TGCAGTGCAAAGACAGAGACGAGCTCCTACAATGAGCAGTTCTTC. Its translation is CSAKTETSSYNEQFF.

This clonotype was detected only once. CDR3 sequence (DNA): TGTGCCAGCAGTTTCCTTGGACTAGCGGTGAGGGCAGATACGCAGTATTTT. Its translation: CASSFLGLAVRADTQYF. The chain recombines TRBV12-3 or TRBV12-4 with TRBJ2-3; 10 nucleotides match TRBD2. The CDR3 is 17 residues long. With 3 bases clipped from V and 4 bases from J, the junction kept 10 bases outside the gene matches.

A few counts support this clonotype. This chain connects TRBV27 to TRBJ2-5; 13 nucleotides align to TRBD2. The DNA end favors TRBJ2-7, so the J call may be wrong. The CDR3 has 15 amino acids. Germline values: CDR1 MNHEY, CDR2 SMNVEV (reference sequence). CDR3 sequence: CASSAGLAGVSEQYF. CDR3 coding DNA: TGTGCCAGCAGTGCCGGACTAGCGGGAGTAAGCGAGCAGTACTTC.

The chain is built from TRBV20-1 and TRBJ1-3; D remains ambiguous. This CDR3 comprises 12 residues. CDR1 is DFQATT and CDR2 is SNEGSKA in the germline V gene (reference sequence). Trimming left V 5 bases short and J 7 bases short, with 12 bases between. The CDR3 bases are TGCAGTGCTCCCGGGAGGAGGAACACCATATATTTT. It is translated as CSAPGRRNTIYF.

The chain has TRBV6-5 and TRBJ2-3; TRBD2 is a possible D gene (6 bases). The CDR3 totals 15 residues. Germline CDR1 is MNHEY and CDR2 is SVGAGI. Trimming stripped 5 bases from V and 4 bases from J, with 16 bases between. CDR3 sequence: CASSNGTPRPDTQYF. In DNA, the CDR3 is TGTGCCAGCAGTAACGGGACTCCCCGGCCAGATACGCAGTATTTT.